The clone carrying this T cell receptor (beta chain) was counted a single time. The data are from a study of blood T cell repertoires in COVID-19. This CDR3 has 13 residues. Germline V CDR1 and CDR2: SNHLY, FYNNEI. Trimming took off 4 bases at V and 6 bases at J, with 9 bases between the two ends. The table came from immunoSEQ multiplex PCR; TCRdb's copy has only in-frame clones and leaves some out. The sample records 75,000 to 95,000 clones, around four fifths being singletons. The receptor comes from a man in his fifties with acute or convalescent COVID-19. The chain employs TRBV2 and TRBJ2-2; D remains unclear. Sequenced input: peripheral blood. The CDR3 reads CASSAEGAGELFF. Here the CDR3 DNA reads TGTGCCAGCAGTGCGGAAGGAGCCGGGGAGCTGTTTTTT.